This TCR beta chain was captured by sequencing in a study of human T cells and chemical hapten exposure. Documented time point: patch test 3, about 24 weeks after DPC sensitization. As for treatment: therapeutic diphenylcyclopropenone sensitization with weekly scalp DPC. CDR3 length: 12 residues. Trimming left V 2 bases short and J 10 bases short, with 6 bases between. Germline CDR1 reads MDHEN; CDR2 reads SYDVKM. TCRdb re-analysed the RACE reads in MiXCR, keeping a single row per CDR3 protein. The sample holds about 92,000 distinct CDR3 sequences; about a tenth are singletons and the top ten take about 0.95%.

The J gene is TRBJ1-6, the V gene TRBV28; no reliable D call. The source of this sequence is a woman in her twenties or thirties with alopecia areata. Some clones in this sample may be carry-over from other donors' samples. The sequencing here drew on whole blood, taken in connection with sensitization to the hapten diphenylcyclopropenone (DPC). CDR3 region: CASSLLESPLHF. DNA of the CDR3: TGTGCCAGCAGTTTACTGGAGTCACCCCTCCACTTT.